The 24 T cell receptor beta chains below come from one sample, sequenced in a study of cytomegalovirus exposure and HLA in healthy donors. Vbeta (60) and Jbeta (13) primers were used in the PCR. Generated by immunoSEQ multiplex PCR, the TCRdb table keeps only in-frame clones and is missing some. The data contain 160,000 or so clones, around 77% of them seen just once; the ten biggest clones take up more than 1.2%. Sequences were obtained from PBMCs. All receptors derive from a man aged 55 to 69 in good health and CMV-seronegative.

This CDR3 reads CASSQETGSADTQYF. CDR3 DNA sequence: TGCGCCAGCAGCCAGGAGACAGGGTCTGCAGATACGCAGTATTTT. The rearrangement links TRBV4-3 to TRBJ2-3, with 7 bases aligning to TRBD1. CDR3 length equals 15 residues. Per germline, CDR1 LGHNA and CDR2 YSLEER. Losses at the gene ends were 3 bases for V and 4 bases for J; bases not matched to a gene: 7.

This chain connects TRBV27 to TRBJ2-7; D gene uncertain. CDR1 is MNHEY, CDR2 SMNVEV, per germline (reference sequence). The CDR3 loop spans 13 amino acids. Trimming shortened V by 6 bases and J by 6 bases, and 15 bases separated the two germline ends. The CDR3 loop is CASSAPIGREQYF. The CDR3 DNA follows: TGTGCCAGCAGCGCGCCAATTGGTCGCGAGCAGTACTTC.

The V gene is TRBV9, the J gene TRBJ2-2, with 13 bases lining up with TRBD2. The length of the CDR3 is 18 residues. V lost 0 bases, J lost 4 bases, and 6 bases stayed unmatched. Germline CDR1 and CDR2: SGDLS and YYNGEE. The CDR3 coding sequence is TGTGCCAGCAGCGTAGATCCGGGACTAGCGGGGTTCACCGGGGAGCTGTTTTTT. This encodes CASSVDPGLAGFTGELFF.

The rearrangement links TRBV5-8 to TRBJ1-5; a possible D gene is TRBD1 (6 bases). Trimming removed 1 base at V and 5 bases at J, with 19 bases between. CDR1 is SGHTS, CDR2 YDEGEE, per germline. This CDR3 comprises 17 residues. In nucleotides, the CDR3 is TGTGCCAGCAGCTTGCTTCGGGGGGGCCCTTTCGATCAGCCCCAGCATTTT. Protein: CASSLLRGGPFDQPQHF. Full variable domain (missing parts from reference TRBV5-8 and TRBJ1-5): EAGVTQSPTHLIKTRGQQATLRCSPISGHTSVYWYQQALGLGLQFLLWYDEGEERNRGNFPPRFSGRQFPNYSSELNVNALELEDSALYLCASSLLRGGPFDQPQHFGDGTRLSIL.

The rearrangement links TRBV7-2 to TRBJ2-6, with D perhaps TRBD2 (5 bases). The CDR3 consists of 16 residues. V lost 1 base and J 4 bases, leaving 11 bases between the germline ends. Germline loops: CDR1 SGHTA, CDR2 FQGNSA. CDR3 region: CASSLVGGSGANVLTF. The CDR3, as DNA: TGTGCCAGCAGCTTAGTAGGAGGATCCGGGGCCAACGTCCTGACTTTC.

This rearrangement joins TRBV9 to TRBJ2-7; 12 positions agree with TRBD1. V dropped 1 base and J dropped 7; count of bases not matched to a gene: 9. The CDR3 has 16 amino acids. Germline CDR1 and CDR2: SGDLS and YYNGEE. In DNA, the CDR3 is TGTGCCAGCAGCGTAACAGCGGGACAGGGGGCGGGTGAGCAGTACTTC. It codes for CASSVTAGQGAGEQYF.

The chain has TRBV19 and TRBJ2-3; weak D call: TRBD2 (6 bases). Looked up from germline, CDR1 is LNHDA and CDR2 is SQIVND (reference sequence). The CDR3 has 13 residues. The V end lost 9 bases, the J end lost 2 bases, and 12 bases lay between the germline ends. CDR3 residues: CASRGAATDTQYF. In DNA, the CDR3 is TGTGCCAGCCGCGGGGCCGCCACAGATACGCAGTATTTT.

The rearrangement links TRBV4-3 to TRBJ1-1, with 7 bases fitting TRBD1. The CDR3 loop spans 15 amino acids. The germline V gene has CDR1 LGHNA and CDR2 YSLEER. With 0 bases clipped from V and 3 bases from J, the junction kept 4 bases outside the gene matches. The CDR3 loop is CASSQDQGGDTEAFF. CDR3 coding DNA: TGCGCCAGCAGCCAAGATCAGGGGGGCGACACTGAAGCTTTCTTT.

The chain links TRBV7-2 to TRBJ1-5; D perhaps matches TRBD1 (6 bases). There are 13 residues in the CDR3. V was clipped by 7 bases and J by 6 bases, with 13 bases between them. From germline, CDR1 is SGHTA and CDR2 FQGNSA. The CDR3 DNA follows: TGTGCCAGCACACAGGGACCTGGTCAGCCCCAGCATTTT. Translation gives CASTQGPGQPQHF.

The CDR3 DNA follows: TGTGCCAGTAGTCCCAGGGACATGGATGGCTACACCTTC. The encoded protein is CASSPRDMDGYTF. The chain has TRBV19 and TRBJ1-2, with D maybe TRBD1 (6 bases). Trimming took off 5 bases at V and 6 bases at J, with 13 bases between the two ends. The CDR3 has 13 amino acids. CDR1 is LNHDA and CDR2 is SQIVND in the germline V gene (reference sequence). The full variable domain, its missing parts supplied by reference TRBV19 and TRBJ1-2, is DGGITQSPKYLFRKEGQNVTLSCEQNLNHDAMYWYRQDPGQGLRLIYYSQIVNDFQKGDIAEGYSVSREKKESFPLTVTSAQKNPTAFYLCASSPRDMDGYTFGSGTRLTVV.

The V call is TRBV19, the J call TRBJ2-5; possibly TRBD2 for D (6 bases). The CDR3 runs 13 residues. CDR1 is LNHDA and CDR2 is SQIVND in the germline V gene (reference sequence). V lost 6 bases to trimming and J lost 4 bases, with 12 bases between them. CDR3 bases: TGTGCCAGTAGCCATACTAGCCCAGAGACCCAGTACTTC. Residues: CASSHTSPETQYF.

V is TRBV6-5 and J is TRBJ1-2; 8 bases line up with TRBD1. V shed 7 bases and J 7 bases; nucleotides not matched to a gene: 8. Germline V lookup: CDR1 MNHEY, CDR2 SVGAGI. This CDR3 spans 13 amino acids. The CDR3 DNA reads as TGTGCCAGCAACAGGGACAGGTTGGGTGGCTACACCTTC. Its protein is CASNRDRLGGYTF.

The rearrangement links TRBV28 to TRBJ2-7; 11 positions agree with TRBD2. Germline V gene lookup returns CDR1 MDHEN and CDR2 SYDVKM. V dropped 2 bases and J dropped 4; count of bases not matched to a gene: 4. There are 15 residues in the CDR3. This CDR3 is CASSLPLAGEYEQYF. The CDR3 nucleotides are TGTGCCAGCAGTTTACCACTAGCGGGGGAATACGAGCAGTACTTC.

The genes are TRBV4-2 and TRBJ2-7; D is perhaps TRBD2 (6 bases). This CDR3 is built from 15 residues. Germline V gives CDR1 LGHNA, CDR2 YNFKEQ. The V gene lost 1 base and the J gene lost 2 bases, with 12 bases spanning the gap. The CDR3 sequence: CASSQGRGGTYEQYF. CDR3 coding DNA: TGTGCCAGCAGCCAAGGGAGGGGTGGGACCTACGAGCAGTACTTC.

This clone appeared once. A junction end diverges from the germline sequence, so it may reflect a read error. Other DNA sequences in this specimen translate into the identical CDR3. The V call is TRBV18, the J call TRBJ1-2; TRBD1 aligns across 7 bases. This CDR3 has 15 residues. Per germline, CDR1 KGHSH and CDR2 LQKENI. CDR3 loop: CASSPEAGTVYGYTF. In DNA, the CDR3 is TGTGCCAGCTCACCAGAGGCAGGGACAGTCTATGGCTACACCTTT.

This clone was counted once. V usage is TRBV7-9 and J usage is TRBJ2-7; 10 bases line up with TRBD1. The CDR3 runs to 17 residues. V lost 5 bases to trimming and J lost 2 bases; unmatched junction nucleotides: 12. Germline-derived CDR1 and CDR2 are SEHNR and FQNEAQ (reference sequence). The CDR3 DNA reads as TGTGCCAGCAGCCCAGCGAGGCGGGACAGGGGTGCCTACGAGCAGTACTTC. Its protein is CASSPARRDRGAYEQYF.

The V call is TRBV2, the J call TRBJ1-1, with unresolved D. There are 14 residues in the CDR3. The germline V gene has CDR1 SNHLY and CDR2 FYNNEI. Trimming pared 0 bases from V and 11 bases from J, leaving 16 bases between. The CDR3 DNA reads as TGTGCCAGCAGTGAAGCTATGGAGGTGACGCGGGCTTTCTTT. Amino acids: CASSEAMEVTRAFF.

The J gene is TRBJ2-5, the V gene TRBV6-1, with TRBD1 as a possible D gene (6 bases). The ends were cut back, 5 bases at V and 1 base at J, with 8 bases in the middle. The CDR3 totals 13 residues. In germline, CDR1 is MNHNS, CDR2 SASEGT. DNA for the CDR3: TGTGCCAGCAGTAAGGACAGCCAAGAGACCCAGTACTTC. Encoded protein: CASSKDSQETQYF.

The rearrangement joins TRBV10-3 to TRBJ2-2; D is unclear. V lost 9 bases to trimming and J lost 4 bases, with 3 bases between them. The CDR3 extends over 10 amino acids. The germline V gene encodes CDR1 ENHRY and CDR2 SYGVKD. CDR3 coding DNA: TGTGCCATTCGCACCGGGGAGCTGTTTTTT. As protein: CAIRTGELFF.

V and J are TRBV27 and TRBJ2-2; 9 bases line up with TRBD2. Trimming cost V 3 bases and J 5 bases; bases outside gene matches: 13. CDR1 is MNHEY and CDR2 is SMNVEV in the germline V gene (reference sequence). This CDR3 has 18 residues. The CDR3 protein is CASSFPWERGALTGELFF. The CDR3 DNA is TGTGCCAGCAGTTTCCCCTGGGAGCGGGGGGCCTTAACCGGGGAGCTGTTTTTT.

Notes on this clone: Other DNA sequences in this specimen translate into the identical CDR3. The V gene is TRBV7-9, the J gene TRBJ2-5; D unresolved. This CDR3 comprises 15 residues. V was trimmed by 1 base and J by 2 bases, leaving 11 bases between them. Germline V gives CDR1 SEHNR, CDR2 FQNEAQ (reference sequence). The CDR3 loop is CASSLVLSGQETQYF. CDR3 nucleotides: TGTGCCAGCAGCTTAGTTTTATCAGGACAAGAGACCCAGTACTTC.

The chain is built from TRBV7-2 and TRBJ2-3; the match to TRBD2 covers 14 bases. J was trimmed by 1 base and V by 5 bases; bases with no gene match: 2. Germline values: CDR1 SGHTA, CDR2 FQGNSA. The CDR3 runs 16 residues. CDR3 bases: TGTGCCAGCAGCAAGGGACTAGCGGGGGGCACAGATACGCAGTATTTT. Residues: CASSKGLAGGTDTQYF.

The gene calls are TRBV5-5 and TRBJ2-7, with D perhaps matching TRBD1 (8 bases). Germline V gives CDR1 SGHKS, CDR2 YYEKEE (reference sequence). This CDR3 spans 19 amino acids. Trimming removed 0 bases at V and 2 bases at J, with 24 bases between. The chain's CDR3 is CASSLERYAHRGGTYEQYF. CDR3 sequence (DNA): TGTGCCAGCAGCTTGGAGCGGTACGCCCACAGGGGGGGGACCTACGAGCAGTACTTC.

CDR3 bases: TGTGCCAGCAGTTATCCCGGGAGGGATAGCACAGATACGCAGTATTTT. Translating it yields CASSYPGRDSTDTQYF. This rearrangement joins TRBV6-6 to TRBJ2-3; TRBD2 aligns across 8 bases. CDR1 MNHNY and CDR2 SVGAGI come from the germline V gene (reference sequence). The trim removed 3 bases at V and 0 bases at J, leaving 5 bases unmatched. The CDR3 contains 16 residues.